This TCR beta chain appears in the sequencing data of a study of spatial heterogeneity in lung cancer. Described time point: blood at routine non-recurrence follow-up after resection. This clonotype was seen many times. There are 15 residues in the CDR3. The J segment lost 0 bases and the V segment lost 0 bases, leaving 4 bases of the junction unmatched. CDR1 GTSNPN and CDR2 SVGIG come from the germline V gene (reference sequence). Using its own MiXCR run on the 5' RACE reads, TCRdb lists one record per CDR3 protein. The sample records 35,000 to 45,000 distinct CDR3 sequences, approximately 8% being singletons.

Sequenced material: PBMCs, taken at follow-up. The J gene is TRBJ1-1, the V gene TRBV30; 7 nucleotides line up with TRBD1. This TCR was recovered from a male donor with early-stage non-small cell lung cancer. CDR3 sequence: CAWSVLGTVNTEAFF. CDR3 in DNA: TGTGCCTGGAGTGTACTAGGGACAGTGAACACTGAAGCTTTCTTT.